By sample fraction, the clone carrying this TCR beta chain is medium-sized. The antigen remains unidentified. Ahead of thyroid surgery, no patient had received treatment of any kind. These data originate in a study of metastatic and nonmetastatic thyroid tumors. Study-level results: It was reported that TCR beta diversity was significantly higher in malignant thyroid tumors than benign nodules, in blood and tumor.

The germline V and J ends were trimmed by 4 bases and 3 bases, with 19 bases remaining between them. Germline-derived CDR1 and CDR2 are MNHEY and SMNVEV (reference sequence). The CDR3 loop spans 16 amino acids. Source study methods: Between-group CDR3 differences, defined by clinicopathological status, yielded a distant-metastasis classifier for papillary thyroid cancer. MiXCR was used by TCRdb to re-call the PCR reads. TCRdb, rather than the study authors, made the V and J calls. The table shows around 38,000 clones, with roughly 25% occurring only once. Specimen: blood. The chain couples TRBV27 to TRBJ2-7, with a possible D match to TRBD1 (6 bases). This sequence was found in a female donor with papillary thyroid cancer or a benign thyroid nodule (not recorded which). Some clones in this sample may be carry-over from other donors' samples. CDR3 sequence reads: CASSYKGQRGVYEQYF. CDR3 sequence (DNA): TGTGCCAGCAGTTACAAAGGACAGAGAGGTGTCTACGAGCAGTACTTC.